This TCR beta chain was sequenced during a study of beta chain features in type 1 diabetes. Regarding the study as a whole: Equally in patients and controls, PCR might preferentially amplify shorter templates.

cDNA synthesis used the whole RNA isolate, giving expressed TCRB sequences. Data came from immunoSEQ multiplex PCR; TCRdb stores just in-frame clones and leaves some out. This sample yields around 320,000 clones, of which 12% to 15% are seen a single time; 5.5% to 7.5% belongs to the top ten. This clone occurred many times. The antigen is undetermined. Germline CDR1 is SGHKS and CDR2 is YYEKEE (reference sequence). The CDR3 runs to 13 residues. With 0 bases removed from V and 8 bases from J, the gap between germline ends came to 11 bases. The receptor was isolated from a man aged 25 to 45 in good health. The chain carries TRBV5-5 and TRBJ1-2; possibly TRBD1 for D (6 bases). The sequenced sample consisted of central memory CD4+ T cells from blood. In DNA, the CDR3 is TGTGCCAGCAGCTTGGAGCGGGGGCCCGGCTACACCTTC. As protein: CASSLERGPGYTF.